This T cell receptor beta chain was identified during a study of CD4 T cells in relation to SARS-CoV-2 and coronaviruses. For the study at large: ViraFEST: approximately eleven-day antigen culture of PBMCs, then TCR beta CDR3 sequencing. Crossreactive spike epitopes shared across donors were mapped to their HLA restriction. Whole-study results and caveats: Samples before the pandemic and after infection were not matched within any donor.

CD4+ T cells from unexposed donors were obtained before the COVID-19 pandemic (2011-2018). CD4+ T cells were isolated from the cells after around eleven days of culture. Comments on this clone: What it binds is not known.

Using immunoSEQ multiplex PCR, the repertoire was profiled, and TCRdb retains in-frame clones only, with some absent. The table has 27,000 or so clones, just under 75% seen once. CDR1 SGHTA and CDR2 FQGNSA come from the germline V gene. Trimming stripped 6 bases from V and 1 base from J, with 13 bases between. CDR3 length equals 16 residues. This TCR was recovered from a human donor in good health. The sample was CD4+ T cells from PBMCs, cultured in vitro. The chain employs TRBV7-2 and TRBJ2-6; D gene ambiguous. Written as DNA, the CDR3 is TGTGCCAGCAGTTCGGTTCAGGCTTCTGGGGCCAACGTCCTGACTTTC. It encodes CASSSVQASGANVLTF.